The rows below give T cell receptor beta chains drawn from one sample of a study of cytomegalovirus exposure and HLA in healthy donors. Sequencing was performed with immunoSEQ multiplex PCR; in TCRdb, only in-frame clones are kept and a portion is missing. The sample shows about 260,000 clones, about 92% of them seen only once. Source material: PBMCs. These receptors were collected from a woman aged 30 to 39 in good health and CMV-seronegative. The CDR3 runs from the conserved cysteine through the conserved F or W. Each record gives: V gene, J gene, clone size, D gene, CDR3 DNA, CDR3 protein. The D gene is left open where the match is weak. Rows give clone size only sometimes, using once, few, many, or a class for an expanded clone.

>TRBV9|TRBJ2-5|NA|NA
TGTGCCAGCAGCGTAGATCGTTCCCAAGAGACCCAGTACTTC
CASSVDRSQETQYF
>TRBV6-6|TRBJ1-1|NA|NA
TGTGCCAGCAAACCTCGAAGGGGCGAGTGGAACACTGAAGCTTTCTTT
CASKPRRGEWNTEAFF
>TRBV7-2|TRBJ1-3|NA|NA
TGTGCCAGCAGCTTAAGCGGTTCAGGCTCTGGAAACACCATATATTTT
CASSLSGSGSGNTIYF
>TRBV6-5|TRBJ2-3|NA|NA
TGTGCCAGCAGTTATCGGCAGGGACCAGATACGCAGTATTTT
CASSYRQGPDTQYF
>TRBV7-9|TRBJ2-2|once|NA
TGTGCCAGCAGCGTACTCAGGGACACCGGGGAGCTGTTTTTT
CASSVLRDTGELFF
>TRBV5-1|TRBJ2-7|NA|NA
TGCGCCAGCAGCCATGACCCAGTTACCTACGAGCAGTACTTC
CASSHDPVTYEQYF
>TRBV6-5|TRBJ1-1|NA|TRBD1
TGTGCCAGCAGTTGGGACAGGGAGGCCACTGAAGCTTTCTTT
CASSWDREATEAFF
>TRBV27|TRBJ2-7|NA|NA
TGTGCCAGCAGACCGACAGGAACCTCCTACGAGCAGTACTTC
CASRPTGTSYEQYF
>TRBV5-1|TRBJ2-7|NA|NA
TGCGCCAGCAGCTTGAGCGGCTACGAGCAGTACTTC
CASSLSGYEQYF
>TRBV5-1|TRBJ2-3|NA|NA
TGCGCCAGCAGCTTGGACGGGACTAGCACAGATACGCAGTATTTT
CASSLDGTSTDTQYF
>TRBV7-6|TRBJ2-2|NA|NA
TGTGCCAGCACCTATAGCGTTGCGAACACCGGGGAGCTGTTTTTT
CASTYSVANTGELFF
>TRBV5-6|TRBJ1-2|few|TRBD1
TGTGCCAGCAGCCTAGGGACAGGGCCTGGCTACACCTTC
CASSLGTGPGYTF
>TRBV5-1|TRBJ2-1|NA|TRBD2
TGCGCCAGCAGCCCCCTGGGGCTAGCGGGGGAAGAGCAGTTCTTC
CASSPLGLAGEEQFF
>TRBV19|TRBJ2-3|NA|TRBD2
TGTGCCAGTCGGGGGATTAGCGGGACTAGCACAGATACGCAGTATTTT
CASRGISGTSTDTQYF
>TRBV4-1|TRBJ2-7|NA|NA
TGCGCCAGCAGCCAAGGGCAGAGCTCCTACGAGCAGTACTTC
CASSQGQSSYEQYF
>TRBV6-5|TRBJ1-1|NA|TRBD1
TGTGCCAGCAGTCGTCGGACAGGGGGAACTGAAGCTTTCTTT
CASSRRTGGTEAFF
>TRBV4-1|TRBJ2-7|NA|NA
TGCGCCAGCAGCCAAGACAGCTACGAGCAGTACTTC
CASSQDSYEQYF
>TRBV7-9|TRBJ2-5|NA|TRBD1
TGTGCCAGCAGGCCGACAAGACAGGGGGCGGAGGAGACCCAGTACTTC
CASRPTRQGAEETQYF
>TRBV12-5|TRBJ2-7|once|TRBD1
TGTGCTAGTGGTTTTCCGGGACAGGGGGGACACTACGAGCAGTACTTC
CASGFPGQGGHYEQYF
>TRBV7-2|TRBJ2-3|NA|NA
TGTGCCAGCAGCGCCGCCGGCCGAAGCACAGATACGCAGTATTTT
CASSAAGRSTDTQYF
>TRBV28|TRBJ2-2|NA|NA
TGTGCCAGCAGTTTGTACGGGAAACGCGGGGAGCTGTTTTTT
CASSLYGKRGELFF
>TRBV11-2|TRBJ2-2|NA|NA
TGTGCCAGCAGCTTAGAGGTCAATGCCGGACTGATCACCGGGGAGCTGTTTTTT
CASSLEVNAGLITGELFF
>TRBV6-5|TRBJ2-7|NA|NA
TGTGCCAGCAGTTACGGGCCAGGAGCCTACGAGCAGTACTTC
CASSYGPGAYEQYF
>TRBV6-5|TRBJ2-5|NA|NA
TGTGCCAGCAAAGCGCCGAGTTTAGAGACCCAGTACTTC
CASKAPSLETQYF
>TRBV28|TRBJ1-4|NA|NA
TGTGCCACCTGTCCGACGGGTGGGGGTAATGAAAAACTGTTTTTT
CATCPTGGGNEKLFF
>TRBV27|TRBJ2-1|NA|NA
TGTGCCAGCAGTTTATCAAATGAGCAGTTCTTC
CASSLSNEQFF
>TRBV10-3|TRBJ2-7|NA|TRBD2
TGTGCCATCAGTGAGCCGGGACTAGCGGGAGGGCCGATCCCCTACGAGCAGTACTTC
CAISEPGLAGGPIPYEQYF
>TRBV7-9|TRBJ2-3|NA|TRBD2
TGTGCCAGCAGCTCCAGGACTAGCGGGGACCGCACAGATACGCAGTATTTT
CASSSRTSGDRTDTQYF
>TRBV28|TRBJ1-2|NA|NA
TGTGCCAGCAGTCCCGGACAGATTAACTATGGCTACACCTTC
CASSPGQINYGYTF
>TRBV7-8|TRBJ2-7|NA|NA
TGTGCCAGCAGCAGCGCTGGAGTCTACGAGCAGTACTTC
CASSSAGVYEQYF
>TRBV5-1|TRBJ1-3|few|NA
TGCGCCAGCAGCTCAGGTGACTCTGGAAACACCATATATTTT
CASSSGDSGNTIYF
>TRBV18|TRBJ2-1|few|TRBD2
TGTGCCAGCTCACCACCGGTACTAGCGGGATTTGTTGAGCAGTTCTTC
CASSPPVLAGFVEQFF
>TRBV9|TRBJ2-1|NA|TRBD2
TGTGCCAGCAGCCCCGGGACTAGCGGGAGGGCCGGTGAGCAGTTCTTC
CASSPGTSGRAGEQFF
>TRBV5-4|TRBJ2-7|once|NA
TGTGCCAGCAGCTCAGGGATTTCCTACGAGCAGTACTTC
CASSSGISYEQYF
>TRBV29-1|TRBJ2-3|NA|TRBD2
TGCAGCACTAGACTAGCGGGATTCGGTACAGATACGCAGTATTTT
CSTRLAGFGTDTQYF
>TRBV6-6|TRBJ2-7|NA|NA
TGTGCCAGCACCCCGGAGGGGCCAGGCTACTACGAGCAGTACTTC
CASTPEGPGYYEQYF
>TRBV10-1|TRBJ1-2|NA|NA
TGCCCAGGACATAACTATGGCTACACCTTC
CPGHNYGYTF
>TRBV19|TRBJ2-6|NA|NA
TGTGCCAGTAGCCCGTCCTACTCTGGGGCCAACGTCCTGACTTTC
CASSPSYSGANVLTF
>TRBV27|TRBJ1-2|once|NA
TGTGCCAGCAGGGACCGGGACATAGAAAATGGCTACACCTTC
CASRDRDIENGYTF
>TRBV7-6|TRBJ2-5|NA|NA
TGTGCCAGCAGCCACGTCCTCAGGGTTAAGACCCAGTACTTC
CASSHVLRVKTQYF